The clone carrying this T cell receptor (beta chain) was picked up a small number of times. Its cognate antigen is unknown. The CDR3 loop spans 16 amino acids. These data originate in a study of T-cell memory formation after mild COVID-19. As for the study in general: Clusters were largely donor specific.

Study observations and caveats: Pre-infection memory harbored some responding clones, suggesting cross-reactive memory joined. Clones shrinking between day 15 and 85 showed a balanced CD4/CD8 split, and those that grew later tilted toward CD4+. Contracting CD8+ clones were enriched in EMRA, CD4+ mainly in CM and EM.

Using its own MiXCR run on the 5' RACE reads, TCRdb lists one record per CDR3 protein. The sample comprises around 300,000 distinct CDR3 sequences, roughly 15% of which are singletons, and 22% rests with the top ten. Sequenced: PBMCs or a T cell subset sorted from them (not recorded which). The sequence derives from a man younger than 30 who had mild COVID-19 (a few samples of this study predate the infection). Cell type and time point are not known. This chain uses TRBV21-1 with TRBJ2-3; TRBD1 was called by the table and not checked on the DNA. TRBV21-1 represents a pseudogene. The DNA of the CDR3 is TGTGCCAGCAGCATCCCGATCACGGGACGGGGGGATACGCAGTATTTT. Translation: CASSIPITGRGDTQYF.